This T cell receptor beta chain was captured by sequencing in a study of cytomegalovirus exposure and HLA in healthy donors. Notes on this clone: Germline is not matched at one junction end, which may reflect a read error.

PCR involved 60 Vbeta and 13 Jbeta primers. TCRdb's table, derived via immunoSEQ multiplex PCR, lists solely in-frame clones and lacks some. The sample consists of approximately 100,000 clones, about 79% of them appearing once. Germline values: CDR1 MDHEN, CDR2 SYDVKM. The CDR3 runs to 17 residues. This TCR was sampled from a man aged 55-75 years in good health and CMV-seropositive. The material sequenced was PBMCs. J is TRBJ2-7 and V is TRBV28; possibly TRBD1 for D (5 bases). The CDR3 DNA reads TGTGCCAGCAGTTCCTACCCCCCAGGGCTTTTCTCCCACGAGCAGTACTTC. Translated: CASSSYPPGLFSHEQYF.